This TCR beta chain was recorded in a study of cytomegalovirus exposure and HLA in healthy donors. Study-level background: Unique TCRs numbering 75 million to 95 million, obtained from HLA-typed donors, made up an early data release. Regarding the study as a whole: There were about 160 TCR beta chains listed as cytomegalovirus-associated. For most subjects, TCR beta sequences were reported to predict HLA-A and HLA-B alleles with accuracy.

A note on this clone: Its antigen is undetermined.

The germline V gene encodes CDR1 LNHDA and CDR2 SQIVND (reference sequence). Between the trimmed V and J ends, which lost 3 bases and 2 bases, there was a span of 8 bases. The CDR3 has 15 residues. As for the donors, each was a healthy bone marrow donor. Amplification used 60 Vbeta primers and 13 Jbeta primers. Some clones are missing from TCRdb's copy, which holds only in-frame ones; the method was immunoSEQ multiplex PCR. The sample lists fewer than 200,000 clones; around four fifths were seen once. The clonotype was recovered from a female donor in good health and CMV-seronegative. The sample comprised PBMCs. The rearrangement links TRBV19 to TRBJ2-6, with D perhaps matching TRBD1 (5 bases). The CDR3 here is CASSMGRAGANVLTF. CDR3 bases: TGTGCCAGTAGTATGGGCAGGGCTGGGGCCAACGTCCTGACTTTC.